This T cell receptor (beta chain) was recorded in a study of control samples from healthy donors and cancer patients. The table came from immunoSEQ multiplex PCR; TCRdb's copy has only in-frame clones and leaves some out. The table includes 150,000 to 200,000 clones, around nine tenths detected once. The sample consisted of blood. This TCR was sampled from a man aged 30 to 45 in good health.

CDR3 sequence: CASSQPGTDLEAFF. CDR3 coding DNA: TGTGCCAGCAGCCAACCCGGGACAGACCTTGAAGCTTTCTTT. The chain carries TRBV28 and TRBJ1-1; 7 bases align to TRBD1. Germline V CDR1 and CDR2: MDHEN, SYDVKM. V shed 6 bases, J shed 7 bases, and the junction held 11 bases outside the gene matches. The CDR3 is made up of 14 amino acids.